This record covers a single T cell receptor beta chain. Its matching antigen is unknown. The sample is drawn from a study of a mutant IDH1 vaccine in newly diagnosed glioma. Sequencing was performed with immunoSEQ multiplex PCR; in TCRdb, only in-frame clones are kept and a portion is missing. Of about 43,000 clones listed, about 88% are singletons. Sample time point: week 23, last vaccination. With topical imiquimod, each dose of the vaccine consisted of 300 ug of mutant IDH1 20-mer peptide. This material consisted of PBMCs, taken from a glioma patient whose treatment included an IDH1 peptide vaccine. The sequence derives from a woman aged 18-35 years with glioma. Some clones in this sample may be carry-over from other donors' samples.

CDR3 sequence (DNA): TGTGCCAGCATAAGCACCACCTCCTACGAGCAGTACTTC. Its translation: CASISTTSYEQYF. V usage is TRBV6-5 and J usage is TRBJ2-7; D is uncertain. V was pared by 7 bases and J by 0 bases, with 10 bases between. Germline V CDR1 and CDR2: MNHEY, SVGAGI. This CDR3 is 13 amino acids long.